Below, 15 T cell receptor beta chains from the same sample are listed, as sequenced in a study of response to subunit inactivated influenza vaccine. TCRdb independently ran MiXCR on the RT-PCR reads; one entry per CDR3 protein. This sample has fewer than 700,000 distinct CDR3 sequences, with 13% found just once. The sequencing used PBMCs from blood, collected 45 days after vaccination. The receptors come from a man aged 50-60 years who received an inactivated influenza vaccine.

This clonotype has only a few counts. The chain carries TRBV5-5 and TRBJ2-7; 7 nucleotides line up with TRBD1. The CDR3 has 14 amino acids. Germline V gives CDR1 SGHKS, CDR2 YYEKEE (reference sequence). V gave up 0 bases and J gave up 6 bases; unmatched junction bases: 6. The CDR3 region is CASSLDRGSLEQYF. The DNA of the CDR3 is TGTGCCAGCAGCTTGGACAGGGGTTCCCTCGAGCAGTACTTC. Full variable domain (remainder filled in from reference TRBV5-5 and TRBJ2-7): DAGVTQSPTHLIKTRGQQVTLRCSPISGHKSVSWYQQVLGQGPQFIFQYYEKEERGRGNFPDRFSARQFPNYSSELNVNALLLGDSALYLCASSLDRGSLEQYFGPGTRLTVT.

This clonotype was found a few times. This rearrangement joins TRBV15 to TRBJ2-5, with D unresolved. This CDR3 contains 13 residues. Deletions cut 0 bases from V and 3 bases from J, with 5 bases between. CDR1 LNHNV and CDR2 YYDKDF come from the germline V gene (reference sequence). The CDR3 region is CATSRDAEETQYF. The CDR3 nucleotides read TGTGCCACCAGCAGAGACGCCGAAGAGACCCAGTACTTC.

The table lists this clonotype with many counts. CDR3 protein: CASSLVQANYGYTF. The CDR3, as DNA: TGTGCCAGCAGCTTAGTACAGGCCAACTATGGCTACACCTTC. This chain links TRBV7-9 with TRBJ1-2, with a weak D call TRBD1 (5 bases). The V gene's germline CDR1 is SEHNR and CDR2 FQNEAQ (reference sequence). The V end lost 1 base, the J end lost 2 bases, and 8 bases lay between the germline ends. The CDR3 contains 14 residues.

This clonotype was found a few times. The V call is TRBV29-1, the J call TRBJ2-6; 9 bases match TRBD1. CDR3 size: 18 residues. Germline values: CDR1 SQVTM, CDR2 ANQGSEA. J was trimmed by 0 bases and V by 5 bases; bases with no gene match: 11. CDR3 DNA: TGCAGCGTTCTCCTTTTTGGGACAGGGTACTCTGGGGCCAACGTCCTGACTTTC. Translating it yields CSVLLFGTGYSGANVLTF.

This chain links TRBV10-3 with TRBJ1-6, with 9 bases matching TRBD1. After removal of 3 bases from V and 3 bases from J, the junction contained 3 bases not matched to a gene. The CDR3 runs to 16 residues. Germline CDR1 and CDR2: ENHRY and SYGVKD. CDR3 sequence reads: CAISDSGQGYNSPLHF. The CDR3 DNA follows: TGTGCCATCAGTGACTCGGGACAGGGCTATAATTCACCCCTCCACTTT.

A remark on this clonotype: The junction departs from the called germline gene at one end, perhaps through a read error. This rearrangement joins TRBV7-8 to TRBJ2-7, with 7 bases matching TRBD1. The CDR3 runs to 17 residues. Germline V gene data show CDR1 as SGHVS and CDR2 as FQNEAQ. This CDR3 reads CASSLPLGRQGGYEKYF. Here the CDR3 DNA reads TGTGCCAGCAGCTTACCCCTCGGGCGACAGGGCGGGTACGAGAAGTACTTC.

The rearrangement links TRBV5-1 to TRBJ2-1, with TRBD1 matching over 7 bases. CDR3 length: 11 amino acids. The germline V gene encodes CDR1 SGHRS and CDR2 YFSETQ. Germline trimming cut 0 bases from V and 15 bases from J; bases unmatched to any gene: 3. CDR3 nucleotides: TGCGCCAGCAGCTTGGAAACAGGGGTGTTCTTC. Amino acid sequence: CASSLETGVFF.

The CDR3, as DNA: TGTGCCAGCAGCCAAGAAGGTGGAGGGAAGTTCTTC. As protein: CASSQEGGGKFF. V and J are TRBV3-1 and TRBJ2-1; possibly TRBD2 for D (6 bases). The CDR3 loop spans 12 amino acids. Trimming cost V 0 bases and J 14 bases, with 11 bases left between them. Germline CDR1 LGHDT, CDR2 YNNKEL (reference sequence).

The sample holds a few counts of this clonotype. V usage is TRBV7-2 and J usage is TRBJ2-3; D could derive from TRBD1 or TRBD2 (5 bases each). The V end was cut by 5 bases, the J end by 5 bases, with 23 bases between. Per germline, CDR1 SGHTA and CDR2 FQGNSA. CDR3 length equals 17 residues. As DNA, the CDR3 is TGTGCCAGCAGCCCGACGTGGTCGTCGAGGGGAGAAGATACGCAGTATTTT. Protein product: CASSPTWSSRGEDTQYF. Based on the CDR3 plus reference TRBV7-2 and TRBJ2-3, the full variable domain is GAGVSQSPSNKVTEKGKDVELRCDPISGHTALYWYRQSLGQGLEFLIYFQGNSAPDKSGLPSDRFSAERTGGSVSTLTIQRTQQEDSAVYLCASSPTWSSRGEDTQYFGPGTRLTVL.

This clonotype appeared many times. The J gene is TRBJ2-5, the V gene TRBV12-3 or TRBV12-4; a weak D match, TRBD1 (6 bases). V lost 3 bases, J lost 3 bases, and 8 bases lay in between. The CDR3 extends over 13 amino acids. CDR3 DNA: TGTGCCAGCAGTTTTTGGACAGAAGAGACCCAGTACTTC. Residues: CASSFWTEETQYF.

This clonotype was seen repeatedly, ten times or more. The CDR3 region has the DNA TGCAGCGTCCCCGGGACAGCACCCTACGAGCAGTACTTC. Encoded protein: CSVPGTAPYEQYF. The chain recombines TRBV29-1 with TRBJ2-7, with 7 bases aligning to TRBD1. Germline CDR1 reads SQVTM; CDR2 reads ANQGSEA. The trim removed 6 bases at V and 2 bases at J, leaving 7 bases unmatched. CDR3 length: 13 amino acids.

This clonotype was seen only a few times. This chain links TRBV11-2 with TRBJ2-2; 10 bases line up with TRBD1. This CDR3 spans 15 amino acids. V lost 3 bases to trimming and J lost 7 bases; unmatched junction nucleotides: 5. Germline CDR1 SGHAT, CDR2 FQNNGV. CDR3 nucleotides: TGTGCCAGCAGCTTGGGGGACAGGGGCGTCGGGGAGCTGTTTTTT. This gives the protein CASSLGDRGVGELFF.

This clonotype was recorded a few times. The chain couples TRBV5-1 to TRBJ2-3; D tentatively reads TRBD1 or TRBD2 (5 bases each). The V end was cut by 7 bases, the J end by 2 bases, with 14 bases between. CDR3 length: 14 amino acids. Per germline, CDR1 SGHRS and CDR2 YFSETQ. The CDR3 DNA is TGCGCCAGCCGGACGGGGACCAACACAGATACGCAGTATTTT. As protein: CASRTGTNTDTQYF.

Written as DNA, the CDR3 is TGTGCCAGCAGCTTAGCGGGTGAGGGATCGGCCGGGGAGCTGTTTTTT. It codes for CASSLAGEGSAGELFF. The V call is TRBV11-2, the J call TRBJ2-2; D possibly corresponds to TRBD2 (5 bases). Germline V lookup: CDR1 SGHAT, CDR2 FQNNGV. Trimming cost V 1 base and J 6 bases, with 15 bases left between them. This CDR3 is 16 amino acids long. The whole variable domain, remainder taken from reference TRBV11-2 and TRBJ2-2, is EAGVAQSPRYKIIEKRQSVAFWCNPISGHATLYWYQQILGQGPKLLIQFQNNGVVDDSQLPKDRFSAERLKGVDSTLKIQPAKLEDSAVYLCASSLAGEGSAGELFFGEGSRLTVL.

This chain joins TRBV20-1 and TRBJ2-7; 9 bases match TRBD2. This CDR3 contains 14 residues. Trimming removed 0 bases from V and 4 bases from J; junction bases left unmatched: 4. Germline V gene sequence: CDR1 DFQATT, CDR2 SNEGSKA (reference sequence). The CDR3 region is CSARDSGRHYEQYF. In DNA, the CDR3 is TGCAGTGCTAGAGATAGCGGGAGACATTACGAGCAGTACTTC.